One sample yielded the 5 T cell receptor beta chains listed below, sequenced in a study of neurological immune-mediated disorders. TCRdb reprocessed the 5' RACE reads via MiXCR and lists one record per CDR3 protein. The sample holds approximately 89,000 distinct CDR3 sequences, around 4.5% seen once. Described time point: longitudinal time-point 3. Sequenced: PBMCs. The receptors here all came from a woman aged 55-70 years with multiple sclerosis.

This clonotype showed up many times. CDR3 coding DNA: TGTGCCAGCAGTAGACAGTTAGGGAACACCGGGGAGCTGTTTTTT. It is translated as CASSRQLGNTGELFF. The rearrangement joins TRBV12-3 or TRBV12-4 to TRBJ2-2; maybe TRBD1 (5 bases). The V end was cut by 5 bases, the J end by 1 base, with 11 bases between. The CDR3 runs to 15 residues.

The genes are TRBV20-1 and TRBJ2-5; D perhaps matches TRBD2 (5 bases). Per germline, CDR1 DFQATT and CDR2 SNEGSKA (reference sequence). The length of the CDR3 is 12 residues. V dropped 7 bases and J dropped 0 bases, with 9 bases sitting between them. The CDR3 here is CSGGRYQETQYF. The CDR3 nucleotides read TGCAGTGGAGGGCGTTACCAAGAGACCCAGTACTTC.

This clonotype was recorded at least ten times. The CDR3 DNA reads as TGTGCCATCAGTGAATTTGGTAGCGGGGTGGCCGGGGAGCTGTTTTTT. Translating gives CAISEFGSGVAGELFF. V gene TRBV10-3 combines with J gene TRBJ2-2, with 8 positions matching TRBD2. Trimming at V came to 3 bases and at J to 6 bases, leaving 9 bases not matched to a gene. This CDR3 has 16 residues. Per the germline V gene, CDR1 is ENHRY and CDR2 is SYGVKD.

This clonotype was recorded at least ten times. The gene calls are TRBV4-1 and TRBJ2-3; the match to TRBD2 covers 11 bases. This CDR3 has 18 amino acids. With V trimmed by 0 bases and J by 6 bases, 11 bases remained unmatched. Looked up from germline, CDR1 is MGHRA and CDR2 is YSYEKL. The CDR3 is CASSQEGRLAGLLDTQYF. CDR3 bases: TGCGCCAGCAGCCAAGAGGGACGACTAGCGGGGCTTTTGGATACGCAGTATTTT.

The chain combines TRBV6-2 or TRBV6-3 with TRBJ1-5; no firm D call. V lost 0 bases, J lost 5 bases, and 5 bases lay in between. In germline, CDR1 is MNHEY, CDR2 SVGEGT. CDR3 length equals 13 residues. The CDR3 loop reads CASSYSLHQPQHF. CDR3 nucleotides: TGTGCCAGCAGTTACTCTCTCCATCAGCCCCAGCATTTT.